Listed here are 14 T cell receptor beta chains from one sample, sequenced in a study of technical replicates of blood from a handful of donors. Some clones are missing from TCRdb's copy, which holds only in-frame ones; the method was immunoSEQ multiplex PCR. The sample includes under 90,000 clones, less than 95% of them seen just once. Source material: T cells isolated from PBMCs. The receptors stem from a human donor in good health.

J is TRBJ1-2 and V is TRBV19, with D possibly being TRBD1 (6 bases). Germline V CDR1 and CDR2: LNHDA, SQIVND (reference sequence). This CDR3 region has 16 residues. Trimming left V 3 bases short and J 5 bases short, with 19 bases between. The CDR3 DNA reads TGTGCCAGTAGTATTCAGTTTCGGACAACAGGGTATGGCTACACCTTC. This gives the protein CASSIQFRTTGYGYTF.

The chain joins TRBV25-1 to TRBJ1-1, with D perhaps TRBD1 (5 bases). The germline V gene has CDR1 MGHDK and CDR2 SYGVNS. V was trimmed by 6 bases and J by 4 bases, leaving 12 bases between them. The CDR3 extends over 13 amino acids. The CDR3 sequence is CASSPGVSTEAFF. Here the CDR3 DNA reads TGTGCCAGCAGCCCGGGGGTGAGCACTGAAGCTTTCTTT.

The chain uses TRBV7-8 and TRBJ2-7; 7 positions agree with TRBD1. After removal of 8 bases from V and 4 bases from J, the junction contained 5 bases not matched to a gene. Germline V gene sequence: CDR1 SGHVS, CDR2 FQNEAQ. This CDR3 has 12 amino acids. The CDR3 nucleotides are TGTGCCAGCCGCAGGGACAGTTACGAGCAGTACTTC. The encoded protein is CASRRDSYEQYF. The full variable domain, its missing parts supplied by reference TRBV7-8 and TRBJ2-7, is GAGVSQSPRYKVAKRGQDVALRCDPISGHVSLFWYQQALGQGPEFLTYFQNEAQLDKSGLPSDRFFAERPEGSVSTLKIQRTQQEDSAVYLCASRRDSYEQYFGPGTRLTVT.

The CDR3 DNA reads as TGTGCCAGCAGCTCGGGACAGGGGGGCCCCACAGATACGCAGTATTTT. It translates to CASSSGQGGPTDTQYF. The chain combines TRBV11-3 with TRBJ2-3, with 11 positions matching TRBD1. With V trimmed by 4 bases and J by 2 bases, 5 bases remained unmatched. The CDR3 spans 16 residues. CDR1 and CDR2 (germline): SGHNT, YENEEA. The whole variable domain, remainder taken from reference TRBV11-3 and TRBJ2-3, is EAGVVQSPRYKIIEKKQPVAFWCNPISGHNTLYWYLQNLGQGPELLIRYENEEAVDDSQLPKDRFSAERLKGVDSTLKIQPAELGDSAVYLCASSSGQGGPTDTQYFGPGTRLTVL.

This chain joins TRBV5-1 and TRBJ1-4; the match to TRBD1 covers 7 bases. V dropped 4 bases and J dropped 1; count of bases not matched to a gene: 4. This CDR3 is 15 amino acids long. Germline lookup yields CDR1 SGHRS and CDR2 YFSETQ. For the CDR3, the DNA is TGCGCCAGCAGCCCTCCAGGGGGAACTAATGAAAAACTGTTTTTT. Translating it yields CASSPPGGTNEKLFF.

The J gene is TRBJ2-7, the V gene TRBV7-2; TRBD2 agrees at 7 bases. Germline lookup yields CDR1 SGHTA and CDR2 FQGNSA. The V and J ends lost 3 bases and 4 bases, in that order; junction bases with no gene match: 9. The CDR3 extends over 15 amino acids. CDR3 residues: CASSLPASGNYEQYF. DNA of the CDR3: TGTGCCAGCAGCTTGCCGGCTAGCGGAAATTACGAGCAGTACTTC.

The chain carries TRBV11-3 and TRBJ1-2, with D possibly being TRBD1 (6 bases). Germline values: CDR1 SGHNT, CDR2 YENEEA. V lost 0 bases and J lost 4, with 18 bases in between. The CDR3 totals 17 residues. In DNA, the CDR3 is TGTGCCAGCAGCTTAGAAGCGGGGGGCGCGACGGGCTATGGCTACACCTTC. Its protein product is CASSLEAGGATGYGYTF.

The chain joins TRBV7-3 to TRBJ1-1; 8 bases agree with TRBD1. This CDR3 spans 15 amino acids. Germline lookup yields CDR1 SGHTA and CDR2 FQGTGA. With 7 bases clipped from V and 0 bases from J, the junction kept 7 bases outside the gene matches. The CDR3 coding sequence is TGTGCCAGCACCGGACAGGGAACCATGAACACTGAAGCTTTCTTT. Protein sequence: CASTGQGTMNTEAFF.

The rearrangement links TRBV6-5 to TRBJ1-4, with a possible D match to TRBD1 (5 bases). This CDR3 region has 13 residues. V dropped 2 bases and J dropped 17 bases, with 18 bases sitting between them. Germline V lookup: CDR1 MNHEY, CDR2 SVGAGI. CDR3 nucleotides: TGTGCCAGCAGTTACGTTTTGGGGGGTCGTCGATTTTTT. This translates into CASSYVLGGRRFF.

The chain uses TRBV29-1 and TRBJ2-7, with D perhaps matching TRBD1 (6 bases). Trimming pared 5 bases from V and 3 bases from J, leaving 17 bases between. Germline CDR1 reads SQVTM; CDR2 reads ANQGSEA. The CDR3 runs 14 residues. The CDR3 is CSVRRQAPYYEQYF. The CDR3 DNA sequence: TGCAGCGTTCGACGACAGGCCCCTTACTACGAGCAGTACTTC.

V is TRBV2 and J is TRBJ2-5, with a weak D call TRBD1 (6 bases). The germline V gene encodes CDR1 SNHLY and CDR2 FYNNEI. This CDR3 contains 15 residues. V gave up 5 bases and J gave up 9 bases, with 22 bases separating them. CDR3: CASSSRGELYAAQYF. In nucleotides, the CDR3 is TGTGCCAGCAGTTCCAGGGGTGAATTATATGCGGCCCAGTACTTC.

CDR3 region: CASSSKTSGVTDTQYF. CDR3 nucleotide sequence: TGTGCCAGCAGCTCAAAGACTAGCGGGGTAACAGATACGCAGTATTTT. V is TRBV7-6 and J is TRBJ2-3, with 11 bases aligning to TRBD2. J lost 3 bases, V lost 4 bases, and 6 bases had no gene match. Per germline, CDR1 SGHVS and CDR2 FNYEAQ. This CDR3 has 16 residues.

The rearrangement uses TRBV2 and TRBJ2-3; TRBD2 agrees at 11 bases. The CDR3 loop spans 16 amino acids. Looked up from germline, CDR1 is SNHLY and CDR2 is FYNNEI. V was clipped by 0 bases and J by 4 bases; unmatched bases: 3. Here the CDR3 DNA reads TGTGCCAGCAGTGAAGCGCTAGCGGGAGGAGCAGATACGCAGTATTTT. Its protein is CASSEALAGGADTQYF. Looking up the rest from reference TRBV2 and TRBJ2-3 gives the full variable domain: EPEVTQTPSHQVTQMGQEVILRCVPISNHLYFYWYRQILGQKVEFLVSFYNNEISEKSEIFDDQFSVERPDGSNFTLKIRSTKLEDSAMYFCASSEALAGGADTQYFGPGTRLTVL.

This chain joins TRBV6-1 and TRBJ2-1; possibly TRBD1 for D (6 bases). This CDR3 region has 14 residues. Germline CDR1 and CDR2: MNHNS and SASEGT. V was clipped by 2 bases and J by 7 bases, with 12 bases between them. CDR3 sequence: CASSEIRGGNEQFF. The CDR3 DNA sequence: TGTGCCAGCAGTGAAATCAGGGGTGGGAATGAGCAGTTCTTC.